This TCR beta chain was sequenced during a study of vaccination and CD4 T cells after COVID-19. This sample's treatment: roughly ten-day PBMC culture with coronavirus spike peptide pools or control peptides (ViraFEST assay). The ViraFEST method relied on peptide pools to expand antigen-specific T cells, followed by TCR sequencing. Trimming stripped 5 bases from V and 0 bases from J, with 11 bases between. The CDR3 totals 15 residues. Germline lookup yields CDR1 LNHNV and CDR2 YYDKDF (reference sequence). Sequencing of the DNA from cultured CD4+ T cells was carried out with the Oncomine TCR Beta short-read assay. TCRdb used MiXCR to reprocess the PCR reads, holding one entry per CDR3 protein. Of 14,000 to 15,000 distinct CDR3 sequences in the sample, over 45% were seen once. This clonotype is deemed large (0.1 to 1%). Its target is unknown.

This TCR came from a human donor who had recovered from COVID-19. The sample taken for sequencing was CD4+ T cells from blood, cultured in vitro. The chain is built from TRBV15 and TRBJ1-5, with D possibly TRBD1 on 6 matching bases. CDR3 protein: CATSVGQSSNQPQHF. The CDR3 DNA sequence: TGTGCCACCAGCGTAGGACAGTCTAGCAATCAGCCCCAGCATTTT.